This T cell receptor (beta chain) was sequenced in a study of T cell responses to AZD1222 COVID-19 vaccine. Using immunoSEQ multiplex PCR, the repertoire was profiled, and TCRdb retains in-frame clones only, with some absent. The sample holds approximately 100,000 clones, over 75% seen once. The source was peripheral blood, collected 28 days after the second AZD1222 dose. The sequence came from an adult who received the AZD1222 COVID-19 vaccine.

CDR3 in amino acids: CASSESLGEYNEQFF. CDR3 bases: TGTGCCAGCAGTGAGAGTTTGGGGGAATACAATGAGCAGTTCTTC. The chain combines TRBV6-1 with TRBJ2-1, with D possibly being TRBD1 or TRBD2 (5 bases each). The CDR3 extends over 15 amino acids. Trimming cost V 3 bases and J 4 bases, with 13 bases left between them. The V gene's germline CDR1 is MNHNS and CDR2 SASEGT.